Sequencing of this T cell receptor (beta chain) was carried out in a study of beta chain features in type 1 diabetes. In this sample, this clone turned up a few times. As yet, its antigen is unknown. Sampling consisted of one heparinised blood draw per donor, averaging approximately 120 mL. Sequenced material consisted of expressed TCRB transcripts (all of the isolated RNA was reverse transcribed). Only in-frame clones appear in the TCRdb table, and some are missing; sequencing was by immunoSEQ multiplex PCR. The table lists some 140,000 clones, around 9% of them singletons. Study-wide points: A cDNA-based sequencing approach could over-represent cells with high TCR expression. Shorter TCRB CDR3s, moderately but significantly so, marked every one of the four CD4+ subsets in Type 1 diabetes patients.

Trimming left V 3 bases short and J 4 bases short, with 12 bases between. The CDR3 is made up of 14 amino acids. Per the germline V gene, CDR1 is SNHLY and CDR2 is FYNNEI. V and J are TRBV2 and TRBJ1-2; maybe TRBD1 (5 bases). Sequences were obtained from central memory CD4+ T cells from blood. The TCR was taken from a young man with type 1 diabetes. This chain's CDR3 is CASSDRQGIYGYTF. The CDR3 nucleotides are TGTGCCAGCAGTGACAGGCAGGGCATCTATGGCTACACCTTC. Drawing the rest from reference TRBV2 and TRBJ1-2, the complete variable domain is EPEVTQTPSHQVTQMGQEVILRCVPISNHLYFYWYRQILGQKVEFLVSFYNNEISEKSEIFDDQFSVERPDGSNFTLKIRSTKLEDSAMYFCASSDRQGIYGYTFGSGTRLTVV.